The T cell receptor beta chain described here comes from a study of T cell clonotyping in hematopoietic cell transplantation. The method was immunoSEQ multiplex PCR; TCRdb's version includes in-frame clones alone and lacks a portion of them. The sample comprises around 9,600 clones, about 80% of which are singletons, and 35% to 50% rests with the top ten. V shed 4 bases, J shed 3 bases, and the junction held 14 bases outside the gene matches. This CDR3 comprises 18 residues. CDR1 and CDR2 from the germline V gene are MNHNS and SASEGT. Only a few counts were recorded for this clone. This specimen was peripheral blood mononuclear cells, taken 180 days after allogeneic stem cell transplant. The chain has TRBV6-1 and TRBJ1-5; 8 bases match TRBD1. The source is a female patient aged 50-59 years who had an allogeneic stem cell transplant from a related donor, so the T cells may come from the graft donor. Some clones in this sample may be carry-over from other donors' samples. The CDR3: CASSGGGQGVLNNQPQHF. In nucleotides, the CDR3 is TGTGCCAGCAGTGGCGGAGGACAGGGTGTTTTGAACAATCAGCCCCAGCATTTT.